Listed below are T cell receptor beta chains from one sample, sequenced in a study of response to subunit inactivated influenza vaccine. TCRdb redid the calling of the RT-PCR reads with MiXCR, one entry per CDR3 protein. The table has 650,000 or so distinct CDR3 sequences, around 15% seen once. Sequenced here: PBMCs from blood, sampled 14 days before vaccination. These receptors all stem from a man aged 50 to 59 who received an inactivated influenza vaccine. Both conserved end residues are part of each CDR3.

V	J	CDR3
TRBV6-4	TRBJ1-1	CASSDSVTGAENTEAFF
TRBV9	TRBJ2-7	CASSVGSLSGRYEQYF
TRBV18	TRBJ2-3	CASSPRQGTSRTDTQYF
TRBV3-1	TRBJ2-1	CASSTWTGRGEQFF
TRBV5-6	TRBJ1-2	CASSLRQGDGYTF
TRBV29-1	TRBJ1-2	CSVEDPGSNGYTF
TRBV7-2	TRBJ2-1	CASSLVLVAEQFF
TRBV10-3	TRBJ2-7	CAISFDRGEQYF
TRBV4-1	TRBJ2-7	CASSQLPGGPYEQYF
TRBV4-2	TRBJ1-2	CASSPVGQGEITF
TRBV5-1	TRBJ2-2	CASSPQGPVNTGELFF
TRBV6-1	TRBJ2-2	CASRITGALGTGELFF
TRBV29-1	TRBJ1-2	CSVEDEYGYTF
TRBV2	TRBJ2-7	CASIRGYEQYF
TRBV12-3/TRBV12-4	TRBJ2-7	CASSLNTYYEQYF
TRBV3-1	TRBJ2-5	CASTPRLAGDQETQYF
TRBV30	TRBJ1-5	CAWSVGLNQPQHF
TRBV5-1	TRBJ2-1	CASSPGPYNEQFF
TRBV7-8	TRBJ1-1	CASSPQVDTKTEKAFF
TRBV5-1	TRBJ1-1	CASSLGTGGVSEAFF
TRBV5-1	TRBJ1-1	CASSLGMDTEAFF
TRBV14	TRBJ2-1	CASSPRTSSYNEQFF
TRBV20-1	TRBJ2-3	CSADHGQGAQTQYF
TRBV6-2/TRBV6-3	TRBJ2-7	CASRSPGVSPYEQYF
TRBV12-3/TRBV12-4	TRBJ1-5	CASSLAGQGASQPQHF
TRBV27	TRBJ2-2	CASTHLQGAHIGELFF
TRBV4-1	TRBJ2-3	CASSRLLAGGPFDTDTQYF
TRBV18	TRBJ1-5	CASSYGVASNQPQHF
TRBV12-3/TRBV12-4	TRBJ1-1	CASSFGGGANTEAFF
TRBV30	TRBJ2-6	CAWRIGGRGPGANVLTF
TRBV9	TRBJ2-2	CASSVAGAVGELFF
TRBV28	TRBJ1-5	CASSTVGVNQPQHF
TRBV7-3	TRBJ2-2	CASSVRTGYTGELFF
TRBV5-1	TRBJ2-3	CASRPALWGTDTQYF
TRBV4-2	TRBJ2-1	CASSPASGRSRNEQFF
TRBV29-1	TRBJ2-7	CSVDGTGGNEQYF
TRBV6-2/TRBV6-3	TRBJ2-4	CASSLQFDKNIQYF
TRBV4-2	TRBJ2-3	CASSPPLLNSGRVTDTQYF
TRBV2	TRBJ2-1	CASSAYNEQFF
TRBV5-1	TRBJ1-1	CASSLGQGKKAFF
TRBV28	TRBJ2-7	CASSGQETYEQYF
TRBV6-2/TRBV6-3	TRBJ2-7	CASQDRGISYEQYF
TRBV4-3	TRBJ2-7	CASSQEGSGQASYEQYF
TRBV28	TRBJ2-5	CASRSRLAGPQETQYF
TRBV3-1	TRBJ2-7	CASSSTSGSGFEQYF
TRBV12-3/TRBV12-4	TRBJ2-3	CASSFIGRDTQYF
TRBV7-9	TRBJ2-5	CASSLSSGRAGETQYF
TRBV10-3	TRBJ2-1	CAIKAGAEDEQFF
TRBV6-5	TRBJ2-3	CASSYEGAKDTQYF
TRBV4-1	TRBJ2-1	CASSQAHSGGVGNEQFF